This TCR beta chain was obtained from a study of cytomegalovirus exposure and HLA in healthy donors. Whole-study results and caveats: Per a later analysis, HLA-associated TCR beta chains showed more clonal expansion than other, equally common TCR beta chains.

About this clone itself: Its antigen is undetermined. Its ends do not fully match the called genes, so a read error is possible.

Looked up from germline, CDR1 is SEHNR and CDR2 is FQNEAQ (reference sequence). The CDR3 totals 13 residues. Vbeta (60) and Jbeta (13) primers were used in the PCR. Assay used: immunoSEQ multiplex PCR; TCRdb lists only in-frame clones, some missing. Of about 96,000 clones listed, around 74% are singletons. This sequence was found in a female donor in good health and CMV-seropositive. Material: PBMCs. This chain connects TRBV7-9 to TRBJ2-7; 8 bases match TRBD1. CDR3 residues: CASSFQQGARKDF. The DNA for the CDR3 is TGTGCCAGCAGCTTTCAGCAGGGGGCGCGTAAGGACTTC. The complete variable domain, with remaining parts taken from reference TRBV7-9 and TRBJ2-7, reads DTGVSQNPRHKITKRGQNVTFRCDPISEHNRLYWYRQTLGQGPEFLTYFQNEAQLEKSRLLSDRFSAERPKGSFSTLEIQRTEQGDSAMYLCASSFQQGARKDFGPGTRLTVT.